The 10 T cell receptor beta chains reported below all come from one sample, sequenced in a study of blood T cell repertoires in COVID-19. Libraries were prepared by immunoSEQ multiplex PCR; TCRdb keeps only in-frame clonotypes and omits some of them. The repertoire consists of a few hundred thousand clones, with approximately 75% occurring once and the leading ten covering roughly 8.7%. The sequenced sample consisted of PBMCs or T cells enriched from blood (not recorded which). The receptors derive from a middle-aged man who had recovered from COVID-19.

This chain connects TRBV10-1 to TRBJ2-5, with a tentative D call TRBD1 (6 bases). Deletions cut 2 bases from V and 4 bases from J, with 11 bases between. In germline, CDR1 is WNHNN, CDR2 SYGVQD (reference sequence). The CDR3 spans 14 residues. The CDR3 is CASSETGSRETQYF. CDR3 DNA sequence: TGCGCCAGCAGTGAGACAGGGTCTAGAGAGACCCAGTACTTC.

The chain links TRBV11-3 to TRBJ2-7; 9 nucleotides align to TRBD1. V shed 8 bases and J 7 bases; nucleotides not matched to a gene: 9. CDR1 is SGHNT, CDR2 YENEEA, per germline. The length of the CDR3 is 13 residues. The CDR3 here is CASSRGQGTEQYF. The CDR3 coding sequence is TGTGCCAGCTCCAGGGGACAGGGAACAGAGCAGTACTTC.

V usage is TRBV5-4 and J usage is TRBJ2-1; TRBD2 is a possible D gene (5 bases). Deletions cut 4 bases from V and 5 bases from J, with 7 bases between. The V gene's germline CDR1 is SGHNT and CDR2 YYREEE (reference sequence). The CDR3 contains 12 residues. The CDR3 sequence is CASSPADNEQFF. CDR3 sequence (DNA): TGTGCCAGCAGCCCAGCGGACAATGAGCAGTTCTTC.

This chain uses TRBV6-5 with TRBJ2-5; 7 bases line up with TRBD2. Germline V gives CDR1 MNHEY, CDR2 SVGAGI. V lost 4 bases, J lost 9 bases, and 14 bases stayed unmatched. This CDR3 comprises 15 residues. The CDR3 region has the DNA TGTGCCAGCAGTTTCCCACTAGCGCGCACTGGAGCCCAGTACTTC. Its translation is CASSFPLARTGAQYF.

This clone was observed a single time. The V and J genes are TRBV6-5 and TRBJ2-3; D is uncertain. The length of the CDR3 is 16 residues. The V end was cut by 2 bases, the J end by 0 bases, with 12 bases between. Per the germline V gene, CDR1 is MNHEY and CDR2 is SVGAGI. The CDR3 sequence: CASSYRSGASTDTQYF. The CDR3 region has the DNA TGTGCCAGCAGTTACCGGTCGGGTGCTAGCACAGATACGCAGTATTTT.

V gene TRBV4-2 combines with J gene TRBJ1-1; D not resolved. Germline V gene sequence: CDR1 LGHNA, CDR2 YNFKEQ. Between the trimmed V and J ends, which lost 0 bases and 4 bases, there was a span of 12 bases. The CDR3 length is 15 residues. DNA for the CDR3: TGTGCCAGCAGCCAAGATCACGGAGTTGGCACTGAAGCTTTCTTT. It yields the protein CASSQDHGVGTEAFF.

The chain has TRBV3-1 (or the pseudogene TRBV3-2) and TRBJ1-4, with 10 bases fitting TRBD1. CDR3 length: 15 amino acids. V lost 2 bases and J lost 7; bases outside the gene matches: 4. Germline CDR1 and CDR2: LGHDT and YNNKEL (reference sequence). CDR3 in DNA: TGTGCCAGCAGCCAACGGGGACAGGGGTCTGAAAAACTGTTTTTT. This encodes CASSQRGQGSEKLFF.

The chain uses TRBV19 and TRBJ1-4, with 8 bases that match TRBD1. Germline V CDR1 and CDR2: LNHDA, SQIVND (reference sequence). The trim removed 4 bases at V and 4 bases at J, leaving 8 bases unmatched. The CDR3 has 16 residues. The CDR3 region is CASSTQQGAVNEKLFF. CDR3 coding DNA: TGTGCCAGTAGTACTCAGCAGGGGGCTGTTAATGAAAAACTGTTTTTT.

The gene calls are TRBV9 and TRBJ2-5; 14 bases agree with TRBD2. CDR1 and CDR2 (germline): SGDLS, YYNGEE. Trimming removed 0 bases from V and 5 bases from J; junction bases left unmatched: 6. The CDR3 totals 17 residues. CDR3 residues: CASSVGGLAGAGETQYF. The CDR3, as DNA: TGTGCCAGCAGCGTAGGGGGACTAGCGGGAGCGGGCGAGACCCAGTACTTC. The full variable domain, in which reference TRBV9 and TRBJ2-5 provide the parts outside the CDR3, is DSGVTQTPKHLITATGQRVTLRCSPRSGDLSVYWYQQSLDQGLQFLIQYYNGEERAKGNILERFSAQQFPDLHSELNLSSLELGDSALYFCASSVGGLAGAGETQYFGPGTRLLVL.

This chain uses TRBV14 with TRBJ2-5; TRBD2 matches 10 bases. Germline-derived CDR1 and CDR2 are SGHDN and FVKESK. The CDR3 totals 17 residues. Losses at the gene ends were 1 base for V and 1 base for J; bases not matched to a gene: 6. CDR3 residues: CASSQGRASGGQETQYF. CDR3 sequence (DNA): TGTGCCAGCAGCCAAGGACGGGCTAGCGGGGGCCAAGAGACCCAGTACTTC.